A single sample is the source of the 14 T cell receptor beta chains below, sequenced in a study of cytomegalovirus exposure and HLA in healthy donors. Primers for the PCR totalled 60 Vbeta and 13 Jbeta. The assay was immunoSEQ multiplex PCR, and TCRdb's table has in-frame clones only and misses some. The repertoire holds about 57,000 clones, with 70% to 75% as singletons. The sequencing sample was made of PBMCs. These receptors were obtained from a man between 25 and 39 years old in good health and CMV-seropositive.

The DNA of the CDR3 is TGTGCCAGCAGTTCGGACAGGGTGAATGAAAAACTGTTTTTT. The encoded protein is CASSSDRVNEKLFF. The V call is TRBV2, the J call TRBJ1-4, with 8 nucleotides matching TRBD1. V gave up 5 bases and J gave up 5 bases; unmatched junction bases: 4. The CDR3 runs 14 residues. Germline V gene sequence: CDR1 SNHLY, CDR2 FYNNEI. Full variable domain (outside the CDR3, taken from reference TRBV2 and TRBJ1-4): EPEVTQTPSHQVTQMGQEVILRCVPISNHLYFYWYRQILGQKVEFLVSFYNNEISEKSEIFDDQFSVERPDGSNFTLKIRSTKLEDSAMYFCASSSDRVNEKLFFGSGTQLSVL.

V is TRBV10-2 and J is TRBJ2-7; D gene uncertain. V lost 6 bases and J 2 bases, leaving 5 bases between the germline ends. The CDR3 runs to 11 residues. The germline V gene has CDR1 WSHSY and CDR2 SAAADI. CDR3 in amino acids: CASSQTYEQYF. The CDR3 DNA reads TGCGCCAGCAGCCAAACCTACGAGCAGTACTTC.

This clone was counted only a few times. The rearrangement joins TRBV18 to TRBJ2-6; TRBD1 agrees at 9 bases. J was trimmed by 1 base and V by 4 bases; bases with no gene match: 8. From germline, CDR1 is KGHSH and CDR2 LQKENI. The CDR3 is made up of 18 amino acids. As DNA, the CDR3 is TGTGCCAGCTCACTCACCGGGACAGGGTCTTCTGGGGCCAACGTCCTGACTTTC. This codes for CASSLTGTGSSGANVLTF.

This clone was seen only a few times. The chain employs TRBV11-1 and TRBJ2-7, with 9 bases matching TRBD1. V trimming: 4 bases; J trimming: 9 bases; junction bases outside the gene matches: 16. This CDR3 has 16 amino acids. The germline V gene encodes CDR1 SGHAT and CDR2 FQDESV (reference sequence). CDR3 nucleotides: TGTGCCAGCAGCTCCGACGGGATTACAGGGGGCGCCGGGCAGTACTTC. Encoded protein: CASSSDGITGGAGQYF.

V is TRBV29-1 and J is TRBJ2-1; 9 bases are a match to TRBD1. Per the germline V gene, CDR1 is SQVTM and CDR2 is ANQGSEA. This CDR3 spans 16 amino acids. J gave up 7 bases and V 1 base, and 11 bases lay outside the gene matches. The CDR3 is CSVEGPRDRAKNEQFF. CDR3 nucleotides: TGCAGCGTTGAAGGGCCCCGGGACAGGGCGAAGAATGAGCAGTTCTTC.

This clone has just one count. The chain is built from TRBV7-6 and TRBJ1-1; D gene uncertain. Deletions cut 5 bases from V and 5 bases from J, with 12 bases between. The length of the CDR3 is 13 residues. CDR1 SGHVS and CDR2 FNYEAQ come from the germline V gene. The CDR3 sequence is CASSQRPGTEAFF. In DNA form, the CDR3 reads TGTGCCAGCAGCCAGCGCCCGGGAACTGAAGCTTTCTTT.

A single count supports this clone. V gene TRBV5-8 combines with J gene TRBJ1-6, with unresolved D. The germline V gene has CDR1 SGHTS and CDR2 YDEGEE. This CDR3 has 10 amino acids. Trimming removed 3 bases from V and 10 bases from J, with 2 bases in between. Here the CDR3 DNA reads TGTGCCAGCAGCTCGTCACCCCTCCACTTT. Translated: CASSSSPLHF. Using reference TRBV5-8 and TRBJ1-6 for the parts outside the CDR3, the full variable domain is EAGVTQSPTHLIKTRGQQATLRCSPISGHTSVYWYQQALGLGLQFLLWYDEGEERNRGNFPPRFSGRQFPNYSSELNVNALELEDSALYLCASSSSPLHFGNGTRLTVT.

The chain couples TRBV4-3 to TRBJ1-6; D unclear. Trimming stripped 4 bases from V and 10 bases from J, with 20 bases between. The CDR3 contains 16 residues. Germline V gene sequence: CDR1 LGHNA, CDR2 YSLEER. This chain's CDR3 is CASSRIMGRLWSPLHF. CDR3 in DNA: TGCGCCAGCAGCCGAATCATGGGGAGACTGTGGTCACCCCTCCACTTT.

The V and J genes are TRBV28 and TRBJ1-6; 7 nucleotides agree with TRBD1. This CDR3 is 13 amino acids long. Germline CDR1 MDHEN, CDR2 SYDVKM. V lost 6 bases to trimming and J lost 9 bases; unmatched junction nucleotides: 5. For the CDR3, the DNA is TGTGCCAGCAGGTACAGGGGAAGTTCACCCCTCCACTTT. This translates into CASRYRGSSPLHF.

The rearrangement joins TRBV6-5 to TRBJ1-5, with D maybe TRBD1 (6 bases). Trimming shortened V by 7 bases and J by 1 base, and 14 bases separated the two germline ends. CDR1 is MNHEY, CDR2 SVGAGI, per germline. The length of the CDR3 is 15 residues. The CDR3 spells CASKVNRDSNQPQHF. CDR3 in DNA: TGTGCCAGCAAAGTGAACAGGGACAGCAATCAGCCCCAGCATTTT.

The rearrangement links TRBV4-3 to TRBJ1-1; D is possibly TRBD1 (5 bases). The CDR3 extends over 15 amino acids. The germline V and J ends were trimmed by 0 bases and 5 bases, with 13 bases remaining between them. Germline values: CDR1 LGHNA, CDR2 YSLEER. CDR3 amino acids: CASSQEIGGWTEAFF. The CDR3 nucleotides are TGCGCCAGCAGCCAAGAGATCGGGGGATGGACTGAAGCTTTCTTT.

V gene TRBV7-2 combines with J gene TRBJ2-1; D might be TRBD2 (6 bases). Per germline, CDR1 SGHTA and CDR2 FQGNSA. This CDR3 has 15 residues. Trimming took 7 bases from V and 3 from J, leaving 16 bases between them. The CDR3 loop reads CASTRTAGIYNEQFF. The CDR3 nucleotides read TGTGCCAGCACCCGGACGGCGGGGATCTACAATGAGCAGTTCTTC.

The chain joins TRBV6-5 to TRBJ1-4, with D unresolved. CDR3 size: 15 residues. The germline V and J ends were trimmed by 0 bases and 3 bases, with 8 bases remaining between them. Germline V gene lookup returns CDR1 MNHEY and CDR2 SVGAGI. CDR3 loop: CASSYSTEPNEKLFF. The CDR3 DNA follows: TGTGCCAGCAGTTACTCTACGGAGCCTAATGAAAAACTGTTTTTT.

Points on this clone: Other DNA sequences from this sample encode an identical CDR3 as well. The chain couples TRBV5-1 to TRBJ1-1; TRBD1 agrees at 11 bases. Germline assignment: CDR1 SGHRS and CDR2 YFSETQ. V was pared by 5 bases and J by 10 bases, with 13 bases of the junction left unmatched. This CDR3 has 15 residues. CDR3 nucleotides: TGCGCCAGCAGTCAGGGACAGGGGGACGGTAGTGGAGCTTTCTTT. Protein product: CASSQGQGDGSGAFF. Looking up the rest from reference TRBV5-1 and TRBJ1-1 gives the full variable domain: KAGVTQTPRYLIKTRGQQVTLSCSPISGHRSVSWYQQTPGQGLQFLFEYFSETQRNKGNFPGRFSGRQFSNSRSEMNVSTLELGDSALYLCASSQGQGDGSGAFFGQGTRLTVV.